These T cell receptor beta chains were read from a single sample in a study of beta chain features in type 1 diabetes. Assay used: immunoSEQ multiplex PCR; TCRdb lists only in-frame clones, some missing. Of hundreds of thousands of clones listed, over 13% are singletons. The specimen was naive CD4+ T cells from blood. The source of these receptors is a man aged 18 to 29 with type 1 diabetes. CDR3s include the opening cysteine and the closing phenylalanine or tryptophan. The D gene is left open where the match is weak. Some rows mark clone size as missing; the rest say once, few, many or name a class of expanded clone.

j_gene,v_gene,d_gene,abundance,CDR3aa,CDR3nt
TRBJ2-3,TRBV9,-,few,CASSVKGGRADTQYF,TGTGCCAGCAGCGTTAAGGGGGGGCGTGCAGATACGCAGTATTTT
TRBJ1-3,TRBV28,-,-,CASSLRRTTNTIYF,TGTGCCAGCAGTTTACGTCGTACGACGAACACCATATATTTT
TRBJ2-7,TRBV2,-,few,CASSDPLDEQYF,TGTGCCAGCAGTGACCCCCTTGACGAGCAGTACTTC
TRBJ2-7,TRBV30,-,few,CAWSPFSYEQYF,TGTGCCTGGAGCCCCTTCTCCTACGAGCAGTACTTC
TRBJ2-7,TRBV5-6,-,-,CASTQGPYEQYF,TGTGCCAGCACCCAGGGACCTTACGAGCAGTACTTC
TRBJ2-4,TRBV7-2,-,-,CASSSQDRNIQYF,TGTGCCAGCAGCTCCCAAGACAGAAACATTCAGTACTTC
TRBJ2-2,TRBV11-2,-,-,CASSPFDRITNTGELFF,TGTGCCAGCAGCCCTTTCGACAGGATAACGAACACCGGGGAGCTGTTTTTT
TRBJ1-5,TRBV10-2,-,-,CASAGQNSNQPQHF,TGCGCCAGCGCCGGGCAGAATAGCAATCAGCCCCAGCATTTT
TRBJ2-7,TRBV27,TRBD1,-,CASSPRQGWVYEQYF,TGTGCCAGCAGTCCCCGACAGGGTTGGGTCTACGAGCAGTACTTC
TRBJ1-1,TRBV7-9,-,few,CASSRGVSSNTEAFF,TGTGCCAGCAGTCGCGGCGTGTCCTCAAACACTGAAGCTTTCTTT
TRBJ1-5,TRBV30,-,few,CAWSMGNQPQHF,TGTGCCTGGAGTATGGGGAATCAGCCCCAGCATTTT
TRBJ2-5,TRBV7-8,-,once,CASSSQLLETQYF,TGTGCCAGCAGCTCCCAACTCCTAGAGACCCAGTACTTC
TRBJ1-2,TRBV4-3,-,-,CASSQDFGPDRGYTF,TGCGCCAGCAGCCAAGACTTTGGACCCGATCGGGGCTACACCTTC
TRBJ2-3,TRBV30,-,-,CAWRLPSTDTQYF,TGTGCCTGGAGGCTACCAAGCACAGATACGCAGTATTTT
TRBJ2-2,TRBV7-3,TRBD1,-,CASQTGANTGELFF,TGTGCCAGCCAGACAGGGGCGAACACCGGGGAGCTGTTTTTT
TRBJ1-5,TRBV19,-,-,CASSLDPGQPQHF,TGTGCCAGTAGCCTCGACCCGGGGCAGCCCCAGCATTTT
TRBJ2-1,TRBV9,TRBD2,few,CASTPGGYNYNEQFF,TGTGCCAGCACCCCGGGGGGTTATAACTACAATGAGCAGTTCTTC
TRBJ1-1,TRBV6-5,-,-,CASSYSREYEAFF,TGTGCCAGCAGTTACTCGAGGGAATATGAAGCTTTCTTT
TRBJ1-1,TRBV30,-,few,CAWREGWGLNTEAFF,TGTGCCTGGAGGGAAGGGTGGGGATTGAACACTGAAGCTTTCTTT